This TCR beta chain was obtained from a study of cytomegalovirus exposure and HLA in healthy donors (dated by TCRdb to the late 2010s). Study-level background: According to a later analysis, the roughly 120 validation repertoires were produced on the same platform as the 666 repertoires of the first cohort. The study aimed to test whether cataloging public T cell receptors could reveal signatures of past pathogen exposure. Besides the first cohort of some 670 subjects, a separate validation cohort made up of 95 to 150 different subjects was used. To predict cytomegalovirus infection status, the study brought together high-throughput TCR immunosequencing, statistical association of individual TCRs with disease status, and machine learning.

Trimming removed 0 bases from V and 7 bases from J, leaving 10 bases between the germline ends. There are 13 amino acids in the CDR3, from cysteine to phenylalanine inclusive. Only CDR3 DNA remains: 39 bases, in frame from the first base. CDR1 and CDR2 were assigned from the germline V gene (reference sequence) as SGHNT and YYREEE. The donors belonged to the validation cohort of around 120 subjects, which was separate from the approximately 610-subject first cohort. General study outcomes and caveats: In both the original and validation cohorts, the classifier was reported to diagnose cytomegalovirus status with high specificity and sensitivity. Most TCR sequences were observed very rarely across donors, whereas some public TCRs were present in many individuals. The study gave a list of 150 to 200 TCR beta chains associated with cytomegalovirus. The authors suggested that the approach could potentially be generalized to other disease states and immunological phenotypes. Subsequent analysis determined that TCRs grouped into clusters in the first cohort also showed a tendency toward co-occurrence across the 90 to 150 validation repertoires, and approximately 93% of cluster scores exceeded 0. A few of the identified cytomegalovirus-associated TCR beta chains were confirmed in vitro to be specific for cytomegalovirus antigens. A later analysis lacked HLA typing for the validation cohort, so it scored co-occurrence in that cohort across all 120 or so repertoires.

Receptor amplification or capture employed the immunoSEQ multiplex PCR assay. The original methods were these. To diagnose cytomegalovirus status from the catalog of TCR beta chain sequences, a statistical classification framework was built. TCRdb limited this immuneACCESS table to in-frame rearrangements with V and J called. A share of clones is missing; checked studies link under half to unresolved V genes, and the rest is unexplained. V and J calls plus clone size are reproduced from that table; the DNA served to infer D and trimming. This sample lists approximately 140,000 clones; roughly nine tenths were detected once. The ten biggest clones cover about 2.7% of the sample. As for this clone: The target of this receptor is not known. No much larger clone exists at a distance of one base, and base qualities are not known.

This clonotype originated in a man in his late teens or twenties in good health and CMV-seronegative. Sequencing was done on a sample of PBMCs. The rearranged chain carries TRBV5-4 and TRBJ2-5, with TRBD2 perhaps the D gene, on 5 matching bases. CDR3 protein: CASSLAGLPTQYF. The bases read TGTGCCAGCAGCTTGGCGGGATTGCCGACCCAGTACTTC. Outside the CDR3, residues come from the reference TRBV5-4 and TRBJ2-5 proteins, so the full variable domain is: ETGVTQSPTHLIKTRGQQVTLRCSSQSGHNTVSWYQQALGQGPQFIFQYYREEENGRGNFPPRFSGLQFPNYSSELNVNALELDDSALYLCASSLAGLPTQYFGPGTRLLVL.